This T cell receptor (beta chain) emerged from a study of blood T cells in healthy people across ages. There are 20 residues in the CDR3. Trimming cost V 0 bases and J 4 bases; bases outside gene matches: 15. Germline values: CDR1 SGHRS, CDR2 YFSETQ. A second PCR, run for 7 to 11 cycles, used a sample-barcoded 5' primer plus a J-beta primer mix. TCRdb used MiXCR to reprocess the 5' RACE reads, holding one entry per CDR3 protein. The sample has 1.5 million to 2 million distinct CDR3 sequences; 28% are singletons. This sequence originates from a woman younger than 45 in good health. This chain joins TRBV5-1 and TRBJ2-2, with 10 positions matching TRBD2. Sequencing was done on a sample of blood. This CDR3 reads CASSLVPSGRSGLGTGELFF. The CDR3 DNA reads as TGCGCCAGCAGCTTGGTGCCTAGCGGGAGAAGTGGGCTGGGCACCGGGGAGCTGTTTTTT.